The 15 T cell receptor beta chains in this list originate from one sample, sequenced in a study of cytomegalovirus exposure and HLA in healthy donors. Amplification used 60 Vbeta primers and 13 Jbeta primers. Data came from immunoSEQ multiplex PCR; TCRdb stores just in-frame clones and leaves some out. The data show about 160,000 clones, approximately 80% seen once. The sample comprised PBMCs. These receptors originate from a woman aged 40 to 55 in good health and CMV-seropositive.

V and J are TRBV19 and TRBJ1-2; D ambiguous. Germline CDR1 is LNHDA and CDR2 is SQIVND (reference sequence). The V end was cut by 0 bases, the J end by 8 bases, with 13 bases between. This CDR3 has 14 residues. Written as DNA, the CDR3 is TGTGCCAGTAGTATAGATCGAGGCAGCCGAGGCTACACCTTC. This sequence encodes CASSIDRGSRGYTF.

The chain employs TRBV21-1 and TRBJ2-5; the DNA was not used to check the table's D call, TRBD1. TRBV21-1 is given as a pseudogene. This CDR3 spans 15 amino acids. CDR3 residues: CASSARQAYQETQYF. In nucleotides, the CDR3 is TGTGCCAGCAGCGCACGACAGGCTTACCAAGAGACCCAGTACTTC.

The CDR3, as DNA: TGTGCCTGGAGTGTTCAGGCAGGGAATAGGAATGGCTACACCTTC. The encoded protein is CAWSVQAGNRNGYTF. The V gene is TRBV30, the J gene TRBJ1-2, with D possibly TRBD1 on 5 matching bases. Trimming took off 0 bases at V and 6 bases at J, with 17 bases between the two ends. This CDR3 contains 15 residues. CDR1 GTSNPN and CDR2 SVGIG come from the germline V gene (reference sequence).

The rearrangement links TRBV19 to TRBJ1-4, with D tentatively TRBD1 (5 bases). There are 15 residues in the CDR3. The germline V gene encodes CDR1 LNHDA and CDR2 SQIVND (reference sequence). Between the trimmed V and J ends, which lost 5 bases and 7 bases, there was a span of 17 bases. Here the CDR3 DNA reads TGTGCCAGTAGTTCGAGGACGTCCGGGGGTGAAAAACTGTTTTTT. Translation: CASSSRTSGGEKLFF.

V and J are TRBV5-4 and TRBJ2-2, with D maybe TRBD2 (7 bases). The germline CDR1 and CDR2 sequences are SGHNT and YYREEE (reference sequence). Trimming shortened V by 2 bases and J by 4 bases, and 15 bases separated the two germline ends. The CDR3 spans 16 residues. CDR3 in amino acids: CASSLNRGGGTGELFF. CDR3 in DNA: TGTGCCAGCAGCTTAAATAGGGGAGGGGGCACCGGGGAGCTGTTTTTT.

The rearrangement uses TRBV19 and TRBJ2-7; TRBD1 matches 9 bases. With 6 bases clipped from V and 2 bases from J, the junction kept 5 bases outside the gene matches. CDR1 LNHDA and CDR2 SQIVND come from the germline V gene (reference sequence). This CDR3 is 14 amino acids long. The CDR3 loop reads CASRGTGNPYEQYF. The CDR3 coding sequence is TGTGCCAGTAGAGGGACAGGGAATCCCTACGAGCAGTACTTC.

V gene TRBV10-3 combines with J gene TRBJ2-7; 12 positions match TRBD2. This CDR3 has 14 residues. Germline loops: CDR1 ENHRY, CDR2 SYGVKD. V dropped 2 bases and J dropped 4; count of bases not matched to a gene: 0. CDR3 in amino acids: CAISEGTSGYEQYF. In DNA, the CDR3 is TGTGCCATCAGTGAGGGGACTAGCGGGTACGAGCAGTACTTC.

This clone was seen a handful of times. Other nucleotide sequences in the sample specify the same CDR3. The V gene is TRBV19, the J gene TRBJ2-5, with 7 bases identical to TRBD2. The J segment lost 1 base and the V segment lost 1 base, leaving 0 bases of the junction unmatched. Germline V gene data show CDR1 as LNHDA and CDR2 as SQIVND (reference sequence). This CDR3 spans 14 amino acids. For the CDR3, the DNA is TGTGCCAGTAGTATAGGGGGGGGCCAAGAGACCCAGTACTTC. It specifies CASSIGGGQETQYF.

This clone was observed a few times. This rearrangement joins TRBV11-3 to TRBJ2-7; 7 nucleotides line up with TRBD1. The CDR3 sequence is 14 residues long. Germline CDR1 SGHNT, CDR2 YENEEA. After removal of 5 bases from V and 3 bases from J, the junction contained 7 bases not matched to a gene. The CDR3 protein is CASSVTGAGYEQYF. In nucleotides, the CDR3 is TGTGCCAGCAGCGTAACAGGGGCGGGCTACGAGCAGTACTTC.

V usage is TRBV5-6 and J usage is TRBJ2-7, with 10 bases aligning to TRBD1. This CDR3 contains 16 residues. The junction had 8 bases not matched to a gene; V was cut back by 0 bases and J by 5 bases. Germline V lookup: CDR1 SGHDT, CDR2 YYEEEE. The chain's CDR3 is CASSLALRDRGHEQYF. In DNA form, the CDR3 reads TGTGCCAGCAGCTTGGCTCTCCGGGACAGGGGCCACGAGCAGTACTTC.

V usage is TRBV9 and J usage is TRBJ2-7, with 7 positions matching TRBD2. Trimming removed 3 bases from V and 3 bases from J; junction bases left unmatched: 6. This CDR3 has 14 amino acids. Germline-derived CDR1 and CDR2 are SGDLS and YYNGEE. The CDR3 loop reads CASSAGREVYEQYF. For the CDR3, the DNA is TGTGCCAGCAGCGCGGGACGGGAGGTCTACGAGCAGTACTTC. Drawing the rest from reference TRBV9 and TRBJ2-7, the complete variable domain is DSGVTQTPKHLITATGQRVTLRCSPRSGDLSVYWYQQSLDQGLQFLIQYYNGEERAKGNILERFSAQQFPDLHSELNLSSLELGDSALYFCASSAGREVYEQYFGPGTRLTVT.

Only a few counts were recorded for this clone. The chain employs TRBV6-5 and TRBJ2-1, with 7 positions matching TRBD2. Trimming cost V 2 bases and J 1 base; bases outside gene matches: 2. This CDR3 is 15 amino acids long. CDR1 is MNHEY and CDR2 is SVGAGI in the germline V gene. The CDR3 DNA sequence: TGTGCCAGCAGTTACGGGGAGGGGTCCTACAATGAGCAGTTCTTC. Encoded protein: CASSYGEGSYNEQFF.

This clone was observed once. CDR3 coding DNA: TGTGCCAGCAGCTTAGGACTAGGGGAAACCTACAATGAGCAGTTCTTC. It specifies CASSLGLGETYNEQFF. The chain couples TRBV7-9 to TRBJ2-1, with D maybe TRBD2 (6 bases). V lost 1 base and J 2 bases, leaving 12 bases between the germline ends. Germline CDR1 SEHNR, CDR2 FQNEAQ (reference sequence). The CDR3 has 16 residues.

This clone was seen only once. The chain recombines TRBV7-9 with TRBJ2-1; possibly TRBD1 for D (5 bases). CDR1 is SEHNR, CDR2 FQNEAQ, per germline (reference sequence). This CDR3 spans 14 amino acids. With 1 base removed from V and 8 bases from J, the gap between germline ends came to 12 bases. CDR3 sequence: CASSLGPDIDEQFF. The CDR3 coding sequence is TGTGCCAGCAGCTTAGGACCGGACATCGATGAGCAGTTCTTC.

This chain connects TRBV5-4 to TRBJ1-1; 7 nucleotides match TRBD1. The CDR3 loop spans 14 amino acids. J gave up 10 bases and V 4 bases, and 13 bases lay outside the gene matches. CDR1 is SGHNT and CDR2 is YYREEE in the germline V gene (reference sequence). CDR3 sequence (DNA): TGTGCCAGCAGCACAAACAGGGGATTCGGTCGAGCTTTCTTT. It codes for CASSTNRGFGRAFF.